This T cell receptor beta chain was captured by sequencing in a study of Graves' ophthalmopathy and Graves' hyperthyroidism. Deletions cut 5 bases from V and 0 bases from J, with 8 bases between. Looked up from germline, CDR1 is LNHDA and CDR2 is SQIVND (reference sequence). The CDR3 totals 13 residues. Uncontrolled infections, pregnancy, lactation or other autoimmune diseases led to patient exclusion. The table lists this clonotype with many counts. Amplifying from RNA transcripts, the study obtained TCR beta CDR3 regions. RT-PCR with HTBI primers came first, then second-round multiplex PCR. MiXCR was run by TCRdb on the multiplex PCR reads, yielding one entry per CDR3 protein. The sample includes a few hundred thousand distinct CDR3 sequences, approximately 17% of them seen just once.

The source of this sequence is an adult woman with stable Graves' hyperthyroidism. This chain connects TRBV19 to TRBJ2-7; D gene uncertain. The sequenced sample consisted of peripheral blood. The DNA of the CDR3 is TGTGCCAGTAGTCATTCCATCTCCTACGAGCAGTACTTC. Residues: CASSHSISYEQYF.